The clone carrying this T cell receptor beta chain was observed a handful of times. Lactation, pregnancy, other autoimmune disease or uncontrolled infection led to exclusion of patients. RNA transcripts provided the source from which TCR beta CDR3 regions were amplified. Carried out on the TCR CDR3, a first-round RT-PCR used the HTBI primer set. TCRdb ran MiXCR on the multiplex PCR reads and lists one entry per CDR3 protein. The sample shows about 710,000 distinct CDR3 sequences, less than 20% of them seen only once. The data belong to a study of T cells in Graves' hyperthyroidism and ophthalmopathy. The CDR3 covers 16 residues. CDR1 is GTSNPN, CDR2 SVGIG, per germline (reference sequence). V lost 0 bases, J lost 8 bases, and 19 bases lay in between.

This clonotype was sampled from a man between 18 and 35 years old with Graves' hyperthyroidism. The chain couples TRBV30 to TRBJ1-4; no clear D. The specimen sequenced was blood. This chain's CDR3 is CAWSVRGVPAGEKLFF. CDR3 sequence (DNA): TGTGCCTGGAGTGTACGGGGTGTCCCCGCTGGGGAAAAACTGTTTTTT.